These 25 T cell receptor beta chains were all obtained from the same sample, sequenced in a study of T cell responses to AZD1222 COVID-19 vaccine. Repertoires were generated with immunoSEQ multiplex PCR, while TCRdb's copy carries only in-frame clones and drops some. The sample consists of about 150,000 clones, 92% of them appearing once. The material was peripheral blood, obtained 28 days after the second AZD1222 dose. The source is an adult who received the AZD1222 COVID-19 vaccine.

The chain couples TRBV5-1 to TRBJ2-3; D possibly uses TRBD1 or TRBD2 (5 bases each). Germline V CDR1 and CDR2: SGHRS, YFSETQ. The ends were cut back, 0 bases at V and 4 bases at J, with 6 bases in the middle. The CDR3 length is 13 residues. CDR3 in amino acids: CASSLAGPDTQYF. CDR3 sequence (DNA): TGCGCCAGCAGCTTGGCGGGGCCAGATACGCAGTATTTT.

The CDR3 coding sequence is TGTGCCAGTAGGTTGACTAGCGGATCCTACGAGCAGTACTTC. It is translated as CASRLTSGSYEQYF. This chain joins TRBV19 and TRBJ2-7; the match to TRBD2 covers 9 bases. CDR3 length: 14 amino acids. Unmatched junction bases numbered 4, after V lost 6 bases and J lost 1 base. CDR1 is LNHDA, CDR2 SQIVND, per germline (reference sequence).

The CDR3 coding sequence is TGTGCCAGTAGTGTCGGGACTGGGGATACGCAGTATTTT. Translating gives CASSVGTGDTQYF. The rearrangement uses TRBV19 and TRBJ2-3, with D possibly matching TRBD2 (6 bases). Between the trimmed V and J ends, which lost 5 bases and 6 bases, there was a span of 12 bases. CDR1 and CDR2 (germline): LNHDA, SQIVND (reference sequence). The CDR3 is 13 amino acids.

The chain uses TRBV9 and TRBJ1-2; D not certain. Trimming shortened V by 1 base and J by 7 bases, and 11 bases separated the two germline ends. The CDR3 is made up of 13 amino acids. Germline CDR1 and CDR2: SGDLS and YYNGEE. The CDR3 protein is CASSVNTLGGYTF. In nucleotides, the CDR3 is TGTGCCAGCAGCGTAAATACCCTTGGTGGCTACACCTTC.

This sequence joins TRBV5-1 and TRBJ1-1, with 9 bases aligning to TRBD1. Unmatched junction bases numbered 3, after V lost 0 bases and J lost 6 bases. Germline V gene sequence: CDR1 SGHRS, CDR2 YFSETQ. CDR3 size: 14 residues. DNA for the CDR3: TGCGCCAGCAGCTTGGGACAGGGGGTGGCTGAAGCTTTCTTT. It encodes CASSLGQGVAEAFF.

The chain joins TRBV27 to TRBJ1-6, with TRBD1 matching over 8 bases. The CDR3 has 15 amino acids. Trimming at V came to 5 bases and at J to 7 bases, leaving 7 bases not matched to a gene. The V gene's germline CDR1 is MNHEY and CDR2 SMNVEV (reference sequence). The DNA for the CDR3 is TGTGCCAGCAGTCCAATTGGACAGGGAAATTCACCCCTCCACTTT. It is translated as CASSPIGQGNSPLHF.

The CDR3 is CASRTGTLIEKLFF. For the CDR3, the DNA is TGTGCCAGCAGGACCGGGACACTGATTGAAAAACTGTTTTTT. V usage is TRBV28 and J usage is TRBJ1-4; perhaps TRBD1 as D (6 bases). Germline V CDR1 and CDR2: MDHEN, SYDVKM. This CDR3 contains 14 residues. Trimming took 6 bases from V and 7 from J, leaving 15 bases between them.

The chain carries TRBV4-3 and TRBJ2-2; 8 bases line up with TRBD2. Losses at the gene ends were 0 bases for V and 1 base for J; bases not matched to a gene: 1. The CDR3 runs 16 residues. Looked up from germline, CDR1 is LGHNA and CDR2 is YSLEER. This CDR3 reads CASSQEAGVNTGELFF. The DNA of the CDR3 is TGCGCCAGCAGCCAAGAAGCGGGAGTGAACACCGGGGAGCTGTTTTTT.

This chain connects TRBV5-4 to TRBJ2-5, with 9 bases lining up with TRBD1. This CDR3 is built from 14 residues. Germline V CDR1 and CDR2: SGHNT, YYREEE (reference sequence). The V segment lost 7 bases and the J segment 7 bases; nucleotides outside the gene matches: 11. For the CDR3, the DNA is TGTGCCAGCGGACGGGACAGGGATTTTGGGACCCAGTACTTC. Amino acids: CASGRDRDFGTQYF.

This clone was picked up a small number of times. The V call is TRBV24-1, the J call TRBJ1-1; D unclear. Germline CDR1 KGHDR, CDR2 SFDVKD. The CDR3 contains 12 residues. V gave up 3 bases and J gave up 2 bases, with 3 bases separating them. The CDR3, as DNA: TGTGCCACCAGTGATCCCAACACTGAAGCTTTCTTT. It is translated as CATSDPNTEAFF.

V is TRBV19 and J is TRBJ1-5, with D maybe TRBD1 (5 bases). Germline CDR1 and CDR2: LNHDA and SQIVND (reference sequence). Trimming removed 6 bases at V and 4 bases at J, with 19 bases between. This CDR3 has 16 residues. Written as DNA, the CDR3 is TGTGCCAGTAGACCCACCTGGGACTTTGGAAATCAGCCCCAGCATTTT. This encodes CASRPTWDFGNQPQHF.

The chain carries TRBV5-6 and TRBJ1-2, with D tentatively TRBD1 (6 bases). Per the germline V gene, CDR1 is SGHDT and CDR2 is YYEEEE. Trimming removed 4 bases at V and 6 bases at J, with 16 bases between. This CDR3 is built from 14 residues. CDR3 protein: CASSLDRGAHGYTF. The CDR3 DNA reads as TGTGCCAGCAGCCTGGATCGGGGGGCGCATGGCTACACCTTC.

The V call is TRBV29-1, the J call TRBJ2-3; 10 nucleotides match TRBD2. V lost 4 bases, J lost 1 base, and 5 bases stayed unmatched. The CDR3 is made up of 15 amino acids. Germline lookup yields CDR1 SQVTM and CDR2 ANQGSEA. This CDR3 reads CSVGTSGTGTDTQYF. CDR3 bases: TGCAGCGTTGGCACTAGCGGGACGGGCACAGATACGCAGTATTTT.

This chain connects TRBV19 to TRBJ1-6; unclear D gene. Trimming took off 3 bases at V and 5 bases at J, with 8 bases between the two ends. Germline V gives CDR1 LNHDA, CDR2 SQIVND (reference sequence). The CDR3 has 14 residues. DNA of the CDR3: TGTGCCAGTAGTATGTGGGCCGATAATTCACCCCTCCACTTT. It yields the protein CASSMWADNSPLHF. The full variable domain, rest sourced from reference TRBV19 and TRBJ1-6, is DGGITQSPKYLFRKEGQNVTLSCEQNLNHDAMYWYRQDPGQGLRLIYYSQIVNDFQKGDIAEGYSVSREKKESFPLTVTSAQKNPTAFYLCASSMWADNSPLHFGNGTRLTVT.

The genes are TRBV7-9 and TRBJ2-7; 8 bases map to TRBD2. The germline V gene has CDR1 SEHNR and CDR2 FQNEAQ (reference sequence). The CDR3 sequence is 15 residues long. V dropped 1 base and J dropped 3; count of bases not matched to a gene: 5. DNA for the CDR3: TGTGCCAGCAGCTTAGAGGGCGGGAGGCTCTACGAGCAGTACTTC. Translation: CASSLEGGRLYEQYF.

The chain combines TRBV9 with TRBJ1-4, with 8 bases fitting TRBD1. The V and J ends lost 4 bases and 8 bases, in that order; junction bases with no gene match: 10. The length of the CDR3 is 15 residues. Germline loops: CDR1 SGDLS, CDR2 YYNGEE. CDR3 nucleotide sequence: TGTGCCAGCAGCCGTAGGGGGACAGGCGGGGAAAAACTGTTTTTT. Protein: CASSRRGTGGEKLFF.

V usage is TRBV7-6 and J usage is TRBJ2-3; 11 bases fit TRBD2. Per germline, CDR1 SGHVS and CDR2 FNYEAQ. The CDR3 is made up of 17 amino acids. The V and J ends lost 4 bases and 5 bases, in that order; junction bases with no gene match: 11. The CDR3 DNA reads TGTGCCAGCAGCTCCCCCCTGACTAGCGGGATACGAGATACGCAGTATTTT. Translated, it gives CASSSPLTSGIRDTQYF.

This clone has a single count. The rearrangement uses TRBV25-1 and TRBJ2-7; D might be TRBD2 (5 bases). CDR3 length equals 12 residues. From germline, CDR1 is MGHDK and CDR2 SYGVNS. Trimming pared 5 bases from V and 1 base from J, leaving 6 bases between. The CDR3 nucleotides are TGTGCCAGCAGTCGGGATTCCTACGAGCAGTACTTC. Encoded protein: CASSRDSYEQYF.

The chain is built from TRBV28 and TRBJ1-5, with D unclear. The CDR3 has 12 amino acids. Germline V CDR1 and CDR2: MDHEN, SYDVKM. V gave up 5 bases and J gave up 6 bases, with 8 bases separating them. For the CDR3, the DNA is TGTGCCAGCAGTCTGCCGACTCAGCCCCAGCATTTT. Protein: CASSLPTQPQHF.

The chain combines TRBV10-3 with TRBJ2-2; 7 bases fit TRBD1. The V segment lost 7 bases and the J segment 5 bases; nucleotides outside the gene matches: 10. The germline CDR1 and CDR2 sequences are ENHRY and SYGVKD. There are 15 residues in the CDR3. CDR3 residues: CAITSPGQNTGELFF. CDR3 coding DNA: TGTGCCATCACCTCCCCGGGACAGAATACCGGGGAGCTGTTTTTT.

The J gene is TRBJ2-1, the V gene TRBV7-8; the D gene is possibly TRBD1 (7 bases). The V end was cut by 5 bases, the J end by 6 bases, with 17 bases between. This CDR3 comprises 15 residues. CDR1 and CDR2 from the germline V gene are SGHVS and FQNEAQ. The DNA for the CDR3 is TGTGCCAGCAGCCGACCCACAGGGGAGGTCAATGAGCAGTTCTTC. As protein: CASSRPTGEVNEQFF.

Here the CDR3 DNA reads TGTGCCAGCAGCCGTCAGGACAGTTATGGCTACACCTTC. It codes for CASSRQDSYGYTF. J is TRBJ1-2 and V is TRBV7-3; a possible D gene is TRBD1 (6 bases). The CDR3 spans 13 residues. V was trimmed by 5 bases and J by 5 bases, leaving 12 bases between them. CDR1 and CDR2 from the germline V gene are SGHTA and FQGTGA.

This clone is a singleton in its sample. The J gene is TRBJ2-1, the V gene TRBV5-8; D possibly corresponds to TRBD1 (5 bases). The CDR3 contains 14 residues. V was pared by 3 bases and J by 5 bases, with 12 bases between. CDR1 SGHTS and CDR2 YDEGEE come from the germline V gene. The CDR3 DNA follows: TGTGCCAGCAGCTCAAGACAGTACAACAATGAGCAGTTCTTC. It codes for CASSSRQYNNEQFF. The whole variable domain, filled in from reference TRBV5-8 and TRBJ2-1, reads EAGVTQSPTHLIKTRGQQATLRCSPISGHTSVYWYQQALGLGLQFLLWYDEGEERNRGNFPPRFSGRQFPNYSSELNVNALELEDSALYLCASSSRQYNNEQFFGPGTRLTVL.

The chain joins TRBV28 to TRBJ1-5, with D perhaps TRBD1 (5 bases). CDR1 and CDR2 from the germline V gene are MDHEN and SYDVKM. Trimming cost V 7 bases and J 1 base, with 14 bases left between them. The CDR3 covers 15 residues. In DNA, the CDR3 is TGTGCCAGCATTGGGGCGATTTCAAGCAATCAGCCCCAGCATTTT. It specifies CASIGAISSNQPQHF.

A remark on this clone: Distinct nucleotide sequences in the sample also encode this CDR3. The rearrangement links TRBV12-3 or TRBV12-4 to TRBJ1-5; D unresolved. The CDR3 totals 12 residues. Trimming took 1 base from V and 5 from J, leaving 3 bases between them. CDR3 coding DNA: TGTGCCAGCAGTTTAGGGGATCAGCCCCAGCATTTT. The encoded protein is CASSLGDQPQHF.